Listed here is a single TCR beta chain. Only a few counts were recorded for this clone. The clone's antigen remains unknown. No quality values exist for individual bases; no much larger clone is one base distant. This specimen belongs to a study of beta chain features in type 1 diabetes (dated by TCRdb to the late 2010s). Background for the entire study: Mean age, gender distribution, total cell number and subset yield did not differ between patients and healthy donors. The study compared TCRB repertoires of sorted circulating CD4+ T cell subsets between recently diagnosed type 1 diabetes patients and matched healthy donors. A total of about 100,000,000 sorted cells were examined across all samples, and RNA yield correlated strongly with the number of cells per subset. Regulatory and stem cell-like memory subsets were obtained from only 8 patients and roughly 8 healthy donors, while naive and central memory subsets were obtained from all 30 or so donors.

Each donor gave one peripheral blood draw, averaging roughly 0.11 L, which was collected into heparinised tubes. A BD FACSAria II was used to sort naive, central memory, regulatory and stem cell-like memory CD4+ T cells with a panel that included CD45RO, CCR7, CD25, CD127, CD95 and CD27. Every sorted population had a purity above 95%. Right away, PBMCs were isolated by Lymphoprep density gradient centrifugation and were stained directly, with no culture step. To minimize batch effects, samples were stained and sorted in pairs, one healthy donor with one patient per experiment. All of the isolated RNA was reverse transcribed with the High Capacity cDNA Reverse Transcription Kit, so expressed TCRB transcripts were sequenced. Deep immunoSEQ sequencing was performed on naive, central memory and regulatory T cell samples, with an average of roughly 3.6 million total reads per sample. Sorted cells were lysed in RLT buffer, and RNA was extracted using DNase-treated RNeasy Micro or Mini kits according to cell number. To prevent cross-contamination, every cell subset was processed on its own, while patient and healthy donor samples were processed together. Using the immunoSEQ multiplex PCR, TCRB sequences were amplified from cDNA into 87-bp fragments spanning the CDR3 region. The amplicons were sequenced using the Illumina HiSeq platform. In the paper's pipeline: Synthetic template baselines were used to correct PCR bias computationally, reads within Hamming distance 2 were collapsed, and singletons that could not be merged were discarded. Reads were aligned against IMGT so that V, D and J genes, CDR3 length and insertions or deletions at six rearrangement sites could be assigned. Within each subset, clonotype counts were normalized to sorted cell number, after which true diversity and Gini coefficients were computed with the tcR R package. Repertoire sharing was quantified using the overlap coefficient calculated on TCRB nucleotide sequences. Out-of-frame TCRB sequences from naive cells were analyzed as a proxy for the pre-selection repertoire. TCRdb obtained this table from immuneACCESS and retained in-frame rearrangements with V and J assigned. These tables miss some clones; where compared with another copy, unresolved V genes account for less than half of the shortfall, and the remainder is unexplained. V, J and clone size derive from that table, while D and trimming were established from the DNA sequence. This sample is represented by a few hundred thousand clones; around 15% of them were singletons. The top ten constitute more than 0.015% of the sample.

What the work shows at the level of the full study, not this receptor alone: Because cDNA was sequenced instead of genomic DNA, highly expressing activated cells could be over-represented, though the groups showed no difference in activation or CD3 levels. Naive, central memory and regulatory TCRB repertoires appeared more similar among patients than among healthy donors. A moderate but significant shortening of TCRB CDR3 length was observed in type 1 diabetes patients in all four CD4+ subsets. Because small numbers of individuals were included in the HLA sub-analyses, any influence of HLA type on TCRB rearrangement was left unresolved. Patients with type 1 diabetes made fewer insertions and deleted more nucleotides at VDJ recombination sites, implying thymic rearrangement abnormalities. PCR may preferentially amplify shorter templates, but because patient and control samples were amplified and corrected together, any resulting skew would affect both groups equally.

From its cysteine to its phenylalanine, the CDR3 spans 15 amino acids. Left in the record is the CDR3 DNA by itself, 45 bases read in frame from the first base. The germline V gene gives CDR1 as MDHEN and CDR2 as SYDVKM. The germline V and J ends show losses of 2 bases and 0 bases respectively, and no gene match explains 2 bases of the junction. Sequencing input: naive CD4+ T cells from blood. The meaning of the sample's cell subset or site label: true naive CD4+ T cells. The TCR comes from a woman in her late teens or twenties in good health. Recombination joined TRBV28 with TRBJ1-1, and 8 bases in between align with TRBD1. The CDR3 has the sequence CASSLDRGLNTEAFF. The nucleotides are TGTGCCAGCAGTTTAGACAGGGGACTGAACACTGAAGCTTTCTTT. Full variable domain (CDR3 extended with the reference TRBV28 and TRBJ1-1 proteins): DVKVTQSSRYLVKRTGEKVFLECVQDMDHENMFWYRQDPGLGLRLIYFSYDVKMKEKGDIPEGYSVSREKKERFSLILESASTNQTSMYLCASSLDRGLNTEAFFGQGTRLTVV.